This TCR beta chain was sequenced in a study of T cells in tumors after PD-1 blockade. Study background: Either cemiplimab 350 mg every 2 weeks or pembrolizumab 200 mg every 3 weeks was given. Daily vismodegib 150 mg continued in a subset of anti-PD-1-treated patients.

General study points: Some novel exhausted tumor clones appeared in pre-treatment blood, suggesting peripheral recruitment.

Tumor or blood genomic DNA was sequenced, with inputs of about 600 ng to 6,004 ng. As concerns this clone: The antigen is not known.

Sequenced by immunoSEQ multiplex PCR; TCRdb stores in-frame clones only, minus some. This sample carries around 19,000 clones, around 80% of them seen once, and the ten largest clones take 20% to 30%. Trimming pared 0 bases from V and 0 bases from J, leaving 6 bases between. Germline V lookup: CDR1 SGHRS, CDR2 YFSETQ. There are 15 residues in the CDR3. This TCR was sampled from a human donor with basal cell carcinoma. Sequencing used PBMCs, obtained before anti-PD-1 treatment. The J gene is TRBJ1-4, the V gene TRBV5-1; D might be TRBD1 (6 bases). Here the CDR3 DNA reads TGCGCCAGCAGCTTGGCAGGGGCAACTAATGAAAAACTGTTTTTT. Translation gives CASSLAGATNEKLFF.